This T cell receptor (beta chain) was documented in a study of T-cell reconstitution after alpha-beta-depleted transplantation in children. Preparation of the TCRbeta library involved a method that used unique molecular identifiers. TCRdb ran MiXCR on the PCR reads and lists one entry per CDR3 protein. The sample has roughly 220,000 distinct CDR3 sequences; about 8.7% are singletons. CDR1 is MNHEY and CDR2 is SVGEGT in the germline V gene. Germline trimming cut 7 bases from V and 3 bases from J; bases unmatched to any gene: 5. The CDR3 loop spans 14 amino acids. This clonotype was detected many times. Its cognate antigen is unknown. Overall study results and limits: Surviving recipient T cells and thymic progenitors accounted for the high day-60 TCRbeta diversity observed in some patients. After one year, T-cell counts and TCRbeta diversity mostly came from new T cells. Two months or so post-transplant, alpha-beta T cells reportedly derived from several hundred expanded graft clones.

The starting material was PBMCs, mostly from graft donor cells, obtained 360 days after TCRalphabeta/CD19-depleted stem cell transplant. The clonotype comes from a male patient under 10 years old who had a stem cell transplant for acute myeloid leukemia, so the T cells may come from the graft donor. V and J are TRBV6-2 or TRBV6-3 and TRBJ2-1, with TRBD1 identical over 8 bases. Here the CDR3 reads CASKPTGVYNEQFF. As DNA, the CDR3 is TGTGCCAGCAAACCGACAGGGGTCTACAATGAGCAGTTCTTC.